These T cell receptor beta chains were read from a single sample in a study of cytomegalovirus exposure and HLA in healthy donors. Some clones are missing from TCRdb's copy, which holds only in-frame ones; the method was immunoSEQ multiplex PCR. The data hold about 270,000 clones, with under 80% observed a single time. Source material: PBMCs. These receptors all stem from a female donor in good health and CMV-seronegative. Each CDR3 is given with its conserved first and last residue. The D gene is left open where the match is weak. Size values are once, few and many counts, or a class for expanded clones, and some rows have none.

-	-	TRBV5-1	TRBJ1-1	TGCGCCAGCAGCTTGGAATCGGTGAACACTGAAGCTTTCTTT	CASSLESVNTEAFF
-	TRBD2	TRBV7-2	TRBJ2-7	TGTGCCAGCAGCTTAGGACTAGCGGGGTCCTACGAGCAGTACTTC	CASSLGLAGSYEQYF
-	TRBD1	TRBV6-5	TRBJ2-7	TGTGCCAGCAGTTTACAGGGGGACAAGCAGTACTTC	CASSLQGDKQYF
few	-	TRBV6-1	TRBJ1-1	TGTGCCAGCGGGCCGCGCCCCACTGAAGCTTTCTTT	CASGPRPTEAFF
-	-	TRBV20-1	TRBJ1-2	TGCAGTGCTAGAGACGTATATGGCTACACCTTC	CSARDVYGYTF
once	-	TRBV6-1	TRBJ2-1	TGTGCCAGCAGTGACCCTGAGACGGTAAGGGGGTCCTACAATGAGCAGTTCTTC	CASSDPETVRGSYNEQFF
-	-	TRBV6-6	TRBJ2-7	TGTGCCAGCAGTTACTCGGAGAGGAGGGGGCTCTACGAGCAGTACTTC	CASSYSERRGLYEQYF
-	-	TRBV7-9	TRBJ2-1	TGTGCCAGCAGCTCCTCCGGCAATGAGCAGTTCTTC	CASSSSGNEQFF
-	TRBD2	TRBV27	TRBJ2-5	TGTGCCAGCAGTTCCAGACTAGCGGAAGAGACCCAGTACTTC	CASSSRLAEETQYF
-	-	TRBV14	TRBJ2-3	TGTGCCAGCAGCCAATCGTTAGCCACAGATACGCAGTATTTT	CASSQSLATDTQYF
-	TRBD1	TRBV7-2	TRBJ1-1	TGTGCCAGCAGCTTACGAAACCAGAGAGACAGGGACACTGAAGCTTTCTTT	CASSLRNQRDRDTEAFF
-	-	TRBV9	TRBJ2-5	TGTGCCAGCAGCGTAAATCCCTTAGGATTGGGCGAAGAGACCCAGTACTTC	CASSVNPLGLGEETQYF
-	-	TRBV7-9	TRBJ2-3	TGTGCCAGCAGCTTAGGACTACAGGGTGGTGGCACAGATACGCAGTATTTT	CASSLGLQGGGTDTQYF
-	TRBD2	TRBV5-4	TRBJ2-3	TGTGCCAGCAGCTTCTCCGGGACTAGCTTCGCTGCGCAGTATTTT	CASSFSGTSFAAQYF
-	TRBD1	TRBV6-5	TRBJ2-7	TGTGCCAGCAGTGGGGGACAGGGCTCCTACGAGCAGTACTTC	CASSGGQGSYEQYF
-	TRBD1	TRBV5-1	TRBJ2-7	TGCGCCAGCAGACAAGGACAGGTACCTTTCGAGCAGTACTTC	CASRQGQVPFEQYF
few	TRBD2	TRBV27	TRBJ2-7	TGTGCCAGCAGTTCCAGACTAGCGGGAGGGTTCCACCTCTACGAGCAGTACTTC	CASSSRLAGGFHLYEQYF
-	-	TRBV28	TRBJ2-1	TGTGCCAGCAGTTTATCCTCAGGGTCCGGCTACAATGAGCAGTTCTTC	CASSLSSGSGYNEQFF
-	-	TRBV11-2	TRBJ2-1	TGTGCCAGCAGCTTAGACAGGAACAATGAGCAGTTCTTC	CASSLDRNNEQFF
-	-	TRBV7-9	TRBJ2-1	TGTTCCAGCAGCATCAGAGGGAGCGGACCCTACAATGAGCAGTTCTTC	CSSSIRGSGPYNEQFF
-	-	TRBV2	TRBJ2-7	TGTGCCAGCAGCGACCCCGGAGCCTACGAGCAGTACTTC	CASSDPGAYEQYF
-	-	TRBV28	TRBJ2-7	TGTGCCAGCAGTACCACTCAGGGTCAGCAGTACTTC	CASSTTQGQQYF
-	-	TRBV11-3	TRBJ1-2	TGTGCCAGCAGCGGCCGGACAACCCCTCCAGGTGGCTACACCTTC	CASSGRTTPPGGYTF
-	TRBD2	TRBV7-3	TRBJ2-1	TGTGCCAGCAGCTTTTCTAGCGGGAGGTACAATGAGCAGTTCTTC	CASSFSSGRYNEQFF
once	TRBD1	TRBV6-1	TRBJ2-7	TGTGCCAGCAGCGGAACGGGACAGGGATTCGAGCAGTACTTC	CASSGTGQGFEQYF
-	TRBD1	TRBV5-1	TRBJ2-1	TGCGCCAGCAGTCGGGACAGGGGGCTGAACAATGAGCAGTTCTTC	CASSRDRGLNNEQFF
-	-	TRBV12-5	TRBJ2-2	TGTGCTAGTGGTTTGGTGGCAGGGAACACCGGGGAGCTGTTTTTT	CASGLVAGNTGELFF
-	TRBD2	TRBV7-6	TRBJ2-1	TGTGCCAGCAGCCCCGTAACTTCGACTAGCGGGAGAAATGAGCAGTTCTTC	CASSPVTSTSGRNEQFF
-	-	TRBV12-5	TRBJ1-3	TGTGCTAGTGGTCCCGCCAGGGGATCCTCTTTGGGGGGAAACACCATATATTTT	CASGPARGSSLGGNTIYF
-	TRBD1	TRBV5-6	TRBJ2-7	TGTGCCAGCAGCTTGGAGGGACAGGGGACTTACGAGCAGTACTTC	CASSLEGQGTYEQYF
-	-	TRBV18	TRBJ2-5	TGTGCCAGCTCACCATCAGTATTCGAGACCCAGTACTTC	CASSPSVFETQYF
-	-	TRBV4-2	TRBJ1-1	TGTGCCAGCAGCCAAGAAACTAGGGCGAACACTGAAGCTTTCTTT	CASSQETRANTEAFF
-	TRBD2	TRBV18	TRBJ2-7	TGTGCCAGCTCACCTGGACTAGCGGATCTCTACGAGCAGTACTTC	CASSPGLADLYEQYF
-	-	TRBV27	TRBJ2-1	TGTGCCAGCAGTTCTATCGAAGAGCAGTTCTTC	CASSSIEEQFF
few	TRBD2	TRBV19	TRBJ2-7	TGTGCCAGTAGTATAGGGGAGGGCTACGAGCAGTACTTC	CASSIGEGYEQYF
-	-	TRBV28	TRBJ2-1	TGTGCCAGCAGTTTACCCGGGAGAGGCAATGAGCAGTTCTTC	CASSLPGRGNEQFF
-	TRBD1	TRBV7-2	TRBJ1-1	TGTGCCAGCAGCTCCTACAGGGGGCGGTCCAAAGCTTTCTTT	CASSSYRGRSKAFF
once	TRBD1	TRBV18	TRBJ2-7	TGTGCCAGCTCACCAATCGACAGGGGATACTACGAGCAGTACTTC	CASSPIDRGYYEQYF
-	TRBD2	TRBV7-9	TRBJ2-5	TGTGCCAGCAGCTCCTTGGGGGGGTTTACGGGTCCGAAGACCCAGTACTTC	CASSSLGGFTGPKTQYF
-	-	TRBV5-1	TRBJ1-2	TGCGCCAGCAGCCGACAGGCGTCCTATGGCTACACCTTC	CASSRQASYGYTF
once	-	TRBV18	TRBJ1-4	TGTGCCAGCTCACCACCTATGGGGCGCAATGAAAAACTGTTTTTT	CASSPPMGRNEKLFF
few	-	TRBV10-2	TRBJ2-7	TGCGCCAGCAGTGTGGGCCAGCCCTACGAGCAGTACTTC	CASSVGQPYEQYF
-	-	TRBV5-6	TRBJ1-5	TGTGCCAGCAGCGCGTCAAGGGGAAGTTGGAATCAGCCCCAGCATTTT	CASSASRGSWNQPQHF
-	-	TRBV6-1	TRBJ1-2	TGTGCCAGCAGTGAGACAGCGGGGTATGGCTACACCTTC	CASSETAGYGYTF
-	-	TRBV5-4	TRBJ2-6	TGTGCCAGCAGCCTTTCAGGATCTCACTCTGGGGCCAACGTCCTGACTTTC	CASSLSGSHSGANVLTF
-	-	TRBV10-3	TRBJ2-7	TGTGCCATCAGTGAAGCGGGCTACGAGCAGTACTTC	CAISEAGYEQYF
-	-	TRBV19	TRBJ1-2	TGTGCCACCATTACAGGTGGCTATGGCTACACCTTC	CATITGGYGYTF
-	TRBD1	TRBV18	TRBJ2-1	TGTGCCAGCTCCTGGTGGACAGGGAATGAGCAGTTCTTC	CASSWWTGNEQFF
-	TRBD2	TRBV27	TRBJ2-1	TGTGTTAGCGGGAGCTTGGGCAATGAGCAGTTCTTC	CVSGSLGNEQFF
-	TRBD1	TRBV9	TRBJ2-5	TGTGCCAGCAGCGTAGGGACAGGGGGCGCAAAGACCCAGTACTTC	CASSVGTGGAKTQYF
-	-	TRBV20-1	TRBJ1-2	TGCAGTTTGACAGCTAACTATGGCTACACCTTC	CSLTANYGYTF